This T cell receptor (beta chain) derives from a study of T-cell reconstitution after alpha-beta-depleted transplantation in children (dated by TCRdb to 2015 to 2016). About the study as a whole: Using TCR repertoire profiling, the study followed T-cell immune reconstitution in a quantitative way in children after TCRalphabeta/CD19-depleted allogeneic hematopoietic cell transplantation.

Libraries were constructed by PCR. The data were produced on an Illumina HiSeq 2500. Molecular barcoding was employed in the preparation of TCR libraries, with unique molecular identifiers being used to normalize TCRbeta repertoire quantification. TCRdb applied fastp at Q25 and MiXCR to the public reads, then kept only in-frame beta chains. All rows with the same CDR3 protein become a single entry with the most common DNA and genes. The sample table lists 250,000 to 300,000 distinct CDR3 sequences, over 7% of them with a count of one. Clones ranked in the top ten supply 9.1% of the sample. Points on this clonotype: There is no known antigen for this receptor. The sample holds no much larger clone one base away, and base qualities are not on file.

What the work shows at the level of the full study, not this receptor alone: Apparently early alphabetaT-cell count recovery about two months after transplant reportedly relied on only several hundred rapidly expanded clones derived from non-depleted graft cells. In some patients, the high TCRbeta diversity seen at day 60 was put down to recipient T cells and intrathymic progenitors that had survived conditioning. Hyperexpanded clone frequencies declined over subsequent months; after one year, T-cell counts and TCRbeta diversity were mostly attributed to newly produced T cells.

Interpreted using the paper, the treatment or condition label stands for: allogeneic hematopoietic cell transplantation with graft depleted of TCRalphabeta T cells and CD19 B cells. Transplant recipients were children who received TCRalphabeta/CD19-depleted allogeneic hematopoietic cell grafts. The CDR3, from cysteine to phenylalanine, totals 15 residues. Of all the DNA, just the CDR3 is kept, 45 bases in frame from base 1. Deletion took 5 bases off V and 0 bases off J, with a span of 11 bases between the germline ends. Taken from the germline V gene, the CDR1 and CDR2 loops are SGHTA and FQGNSA. Here the sequenced sample was peripheral blood, taken 360 days after TCRalphabeta/CD19-depleted stem cell transplant. The clonotype was recovered from a female patient aged 2-9 years who had a stem cell transplant for Fanconi anemia, so the T cells may come from the graft donor. Recombination linked TRBV7-2 to TRBJ1-5; a tentative D match to TRBD1 spans 5 bases. DNA sequence: TGTGCCAGCAGCCCTAAGACAGTTAGCAATCAGCCCCAGCATTTT. This is translated as CASSPKTVSNQPQHF. Joined to the reference TRBV7-2 and TRBJ1-5 proteins, this CDR3 gives the full variable domain: GAGVSQSPSNKVTEKGKDVELRCDPISGHTALYWYRQSLGQGLEFLIYFQGNSAPDKSGLPSDRFSAERTGGSVSTLTIQRTQQEDSAVYLCASSPKTVSNQPQHFGDGTRLSIL.